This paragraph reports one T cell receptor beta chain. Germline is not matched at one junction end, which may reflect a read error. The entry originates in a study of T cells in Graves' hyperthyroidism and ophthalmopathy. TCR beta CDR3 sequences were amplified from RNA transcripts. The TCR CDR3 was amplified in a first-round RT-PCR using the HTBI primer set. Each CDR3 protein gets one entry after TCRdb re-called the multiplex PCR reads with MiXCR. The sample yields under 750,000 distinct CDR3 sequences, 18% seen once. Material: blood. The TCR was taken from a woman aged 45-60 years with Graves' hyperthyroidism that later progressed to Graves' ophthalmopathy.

Written as DNA, the CDR3 is TGTGCCAGCAGCCCCCTTACTAGCACAGGTACGCAGTATTTT. Translation gives CASSPLTSTGTQYF. V is TRBV7-9 and J is TRBJ2-3, with D maybe TRBD2 (6 bases). Per germline, CDR1 SEHNR and CDR2 FQNEAQ (reference sequence). The CDR3 length is 14 residues.